This is a list of T cell receptor beta chains from one sample in a study of cytomegalovirus exposure and HLA in healthy donors. Sequenced by immunoSEQ multiplex PCR; TCRdb stores in-frame clones only, minus some. This table has a few hundred thousand clones, 86% appearing once. Material: PBMCs. All receptors derive from a woman under 30 in good health and CMV-seronegative. The CDR3 runs from the conserved cysteine through the conserved F or W. D genes are given only for firm matches. For some rows the clone size is stated as once, few or many, or as a class when expanded; others skip it.

>TRBJ2-7|once|TRBV4-1|TRBD1
CASSQGGDRGLKGYEQYF
TGCGCCAGCAGCCAAGGTGGGGACAGGGGGTTAAAAGGCTACGAGCAGTACTTC
>TRBJ2-2|NA|TRBV2|NA
CASSEARLALTGELFF
TGTGCCAGCAGTGAAGCGCGTCTAGCCCTCACCGGGGAGCTGTTTTTT
>TRBJ1-1|NA|TRBV5-8|TRBD1
CASTQDRGRDEAFF
TGTGCCAGCACCCAGGACAGGGGGCGCGATGAAGCTTTCTTT
>TRBJ2-2|NA|TRBV7-3|TRBD1
CASTKTGGHTGELFF
TGTGCCAGCACTAAGACAGGGGGCCACACCGGGGAGCTGTTTTTT
>TRBJ2-1|NA|TRBV27|TRBD1
CASSTISGTGSNEQFF
TGTGCCAGCAGTACGATTTCCGGGACAGGGAGCAATGAGCAGTTCTTC
>TRBJ2-5|NA|TRBV6-5|TRBD1
CASSYTLTGGGETQYF
TGTGCCAGCAGTTACACCCTCACAGGGGGTGGGGAGACCCAGTACTTC
>TRBJ2-1|NA|TRBV2|NA
CASSPSGEEAPSYNEQFF
TGTGCCAGCAGTCCCTCGGGGGAGGAGGCCCCATCCTACAATGAGCAGTTCTTC
>TRBJ1-2|NA|TRBV5-5|TRBD1
CASSLATGNYGYTF
TGTGCCAGCAGCTTGGCGACAGGGAACTATGGCTACACCTTC
>TRBJ2-7|NA|TRBV10-3|TRBD2
CAIAGGTYEQYF
TGTGCCATAGCGGGGGGGACCTACGAGCAGTACTTC
>TRBJ2-5|NA|TRBV4-1|TRBD1
CASSRFPTGSSVETQYF
TGCGCCAGCAGCCGATTCCCGACAGGGTCTTCAGTTGAGACCCAGTACTTC
>TRBJ1-3|NA|TRBV4-1|NA
CASSQDTAAGNTIYF
TGCGCCAGCAGCCAAGATACCGCGGCGGGAAACACCATATATTTT
>TRBJ2-7|NA|TRBV11-2|NA
CASSLGSTYEQYF
TGTGCCAGCAGCTTAGGGAGTACCTACGAGCAGTACTTC
>TRBJ1-5|NA|TRBV6-6|NA
CASSPPGRNQPQHF
TGTGCCAGCAGCCCCCCCGGTCGAAATCAGCCCCAGCATTTT
>TRBJ2-6|NA|TRBV28|NA
CASSSGANVLTF
TGTGCCAGCAGTTCGGGGGCCAACGTCCTGACTTTC
>TRBJ2-1|once|TRBV5-4|TRBD1
CAMQGAGEQFF
TGTGCCATGCAGGGGGCCGGTGAGCAGTTCTTC
>TRBJ2-7|NA|TRBV28|NA
CASIKNPPEAYEQYF
TGTGCCAGCATCAAAAACCCTCCAGAGGCCTACGAGCAGTACTTC
>TRBJ1-2|NA|TRBV5-5|TRBD1
CASSLMGQGGNYGYTF
TGTGCCAGCAGCCTGATGGGACAGGGGGGGAACTATGGCTACACCTTC
>TRBJ2-7|NA|TRBV6-5|NA
CASSSWMGQGPGEQYF
TGTGCCAGCAGTTCGTGGATGGGGCAGGGTCCTGGCGAGCAGTACTTC
>TRBJ1-1|NA|TRBV5-1|TRBD1
CASSSQTGGGDTEAFF
TGCGCCAGCAGCTCACAGACAGGGGGCGGTGACACTGAAGCTTTCTTT
>TRBJ2-7|NA|TRBV9|NA
CASSTHGKGEQYF
TGTGCCAGCAGCACCCATGGAAAGGGGGAGCAGTACTTC
>TRBJ1-1|NA|TRBV14|NA
CASSQDWVRDTEAFF
TGTGCCAGCAGCCAAGACTGGGTTCGGGACACTGAAGCTTTCTTT
>TRBJ1-1|few|TRBV30|NA
CAWSSGVNTEAFF
TGTGCCTGGAGTTCAGGGGTGAACACTGAAGCTTTCTTT
>TRBJ2-7|few|TRBV28|NA
CASSYRPGHEQYF
TGTGCCAGCAGTTACCGTCCAGGTCACGAGCAGTACTTC
>TRBJ2-7|NA|TRBV30|TRBD2
CAWSPLAGVSYEQYF
TGTGCCTGGAGTCCCCTAGCGGGGGTCTCCTACGAGCAGTACTTC
>TRBJ2-3|NA|TRBV30|NA
CAWRNWGQGDTQYF
TGTGCCTGGAGGAACTGGGGGCAGGGAGATACGCAGTATTTT
>TRBJ1-5|once|TRBV6-1|NA
CASSEQGGQPQHF
TGTGCCAGCAGTGAGCAGGGAGGTCAGCCCCAGCATTTT
>TRBJ2-7|NA|TRBV30|TRBD1
CAWSAGTGGYEQYF
TGTGCCTGGAGTGCCGGGACAGGGGGGTACGAGCAGTACTTC
>TRBJ2-7|NA|TRBV5-1|NA
CASQTAELGWGIYEQYF
TGCGCCAGTCAGACAGCTGAGCTGGGATGGGGAATCTACGAGCAGTACTTC
>TRBJ1-5|few|TRBV18|NA
CASSPQGSNQPQHF
TGTGCCAGCTCACCACAGGGGAGCAATCAGCCCCAGCATTTT
>TRBJ1-3|NA|TRBV27|NA
CAKTPEAGNTIYF
TGTGCCAAGACACCGGAGGCTGGAAACACCATATATTTT
>TRBJ2-7|NA|TRBV4-1|NA
CASSQAGDYEQYF
TGCGCCAGCAGCCAAGCGGGAGACTACGAGCAGTACTTC
>TRBJ2-7|NA|TRBV28|TRBD2
CASSFTREVYEQYF
TGTGCCAGCAGTTTTACGCGGGAGGTCTACGAGCAGTACTTC
>TRBJ1-1|NA|TRBV6-5|NA
CASSLQGPMNTEAFF
TGTGCCAGCAGTCTACAGGGACCCATGAACACTGAAGCTTTCTTT
>TRBJ1-2|NA|TRBV5-4|NA
CASSSGGGGLGGYTF
TGTGCCAGCAGCTCGGGCGGGGGAGGACTAGGAGGCTACACCTTC
>TRBJ2-2|NA|TRBV28|NA
CASSLSGANTGELFF
TGTGCCAGCAGTTTGTCCGGGGCGAACACCGGGGAGCTGTTTTTT
>TRBJ1-4|NA|TRBV30|NA
CAWRATGYGEKLFF
TGTGCCTGGAGGGCTACAGGGTACGGTGAAAAACTGTTTTTT
>TRBJ2-2|NA|TRBV19|TRBD1
CASSFLGQGRTGELFF
TGTGCCAGTAGTTTTTTGGGACAGGGGAGAACCGGGGAGCTGTTTTTT
>TRBJ2-7|NA|TRBV27|NA
CASSLFWPPPIEQYF
TGTGCCAGCAGTTTATTTTGGCCCCCCCCGATCGAGCAGTACTTC
>TRBJ2-7|NA|TRBV6-6|NA
CASRTRGGAIEQYF
TGTGCCAGCAGAACGAGGGGGGGGGCGATCGAGCAGTACTTC
>TRBJ2-1|NA|TRBV5-4|TRBD1
CASSHSDRERQFF
TGTGCCAGCAGCCACTCGGACAGGGAGAGGCAGTTCTTC
>TRBJ2-1|NA|TRBV14|TRBD2
CASSQETSGGYYNEQFF
TGTGCCAGCAGCCAAGAGACTAGCGGGGGGTACTACAATGAGCAGTTCTTC
>TRBJ2-7|NA|TRBV7-9|NA
CASSSAGGEPYEQYF
TGTGCCAGCAGCTCCGCTGGCGGGGAGCCGTACGAGCAGTACTTC